This T cell receptor beta chain stems from a study of T cell repertoires in cytomegalovirus infection. Germline V gives CDR1 MNHNY, CDR2 SVGAGI (reference sequence). Unmatched junction bases numbered 4, after V lost 6 bases and J lost 6 bases. The length of the CDR3 is 13 residues. TCRdb reprocessed the reads via MiXCR and lists one record per CDR3 protein. The table has more than 500,000 distinct CDR3 sequences, about 17% seen once. This TCR derives from a human donor in good health (CMV status not recorded). Some clones in this sample may be carry-over from other donors' samples. The chain couples TRBV6-6 to TRBJ1-5; 8 bases map to TRBD1. Material: CD8+ T cells from PBMCs. The CDR3 protein is CASRTGGIQPQHF. In DNA form, the CDR3 reads TGTGCCAGCAGAACAGGGGGGATTCAGCCCCAGCATTTT.